This TCR beta chain was retrieved from a study of response to subunit inactivated influenza vaccine. Study-wide results and limits: Each seasonal influenza vaccination, the authors suggested, recruits few new T cells.

The sample holds many counts of this clonotype. Its antigen is unidentified. Trimming removed 3 bases from V and 15 bases from J, with 12 bases in between. The germline gives CDR1 ENHRY, CDR2 SYGVKD. The length of the CDR3 is 11 residues. TCRdb redid the calling of the RT-PCR reads with MiXCR, one entry per CDR3 protein. Of about 570,000 distinct CDR3 sequences listed, over 9.5% were seen once; the top ten hold approximately 10%. This sequence was found in a man in his forties or fifties who received an inactivated influenza vaccine. Here the sequenced sample was PBMCs from blood, taken on the day of vaccination. The chain couples TRBV10-3 to TRBJ2-1; no clear D gene. CDR3 coding DNA: TGTGCCATCAGTGATCAACAAACACGGTTCTTC. This translates into CAISDQQTRFF.